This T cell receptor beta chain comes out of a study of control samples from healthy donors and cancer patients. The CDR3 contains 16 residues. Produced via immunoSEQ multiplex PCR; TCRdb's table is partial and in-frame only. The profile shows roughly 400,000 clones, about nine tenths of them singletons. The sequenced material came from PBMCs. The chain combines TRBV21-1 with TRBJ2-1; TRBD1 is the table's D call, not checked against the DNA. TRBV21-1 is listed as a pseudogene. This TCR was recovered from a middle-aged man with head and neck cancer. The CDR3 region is CASSKASRTGNNEQFF. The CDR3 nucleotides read TGTGCCAGCAGCAAAGCGTCGAGGACAGGCAACAATGAGCAGTTCTTC.